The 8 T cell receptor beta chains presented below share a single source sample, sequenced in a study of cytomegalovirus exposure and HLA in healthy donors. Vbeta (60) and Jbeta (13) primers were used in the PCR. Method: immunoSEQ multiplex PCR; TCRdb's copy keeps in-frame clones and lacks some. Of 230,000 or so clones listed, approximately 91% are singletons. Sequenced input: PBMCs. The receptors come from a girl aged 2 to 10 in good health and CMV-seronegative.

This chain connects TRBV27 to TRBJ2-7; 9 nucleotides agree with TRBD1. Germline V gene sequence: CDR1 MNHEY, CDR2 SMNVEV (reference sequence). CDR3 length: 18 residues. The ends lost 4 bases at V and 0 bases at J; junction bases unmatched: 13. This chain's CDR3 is CASSYRGMRDRDSYEQYF. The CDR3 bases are TGTGCCAGCAGTTATCGGGGGATGCGGGACAGGGACTCCTACGAGCAGTACTTC.

The CDR3 region is CATSGLQGYTF. In nucleotides, the CDR3 is TGTGCCACCAGCGGACTACAGGGCTACACCTTC. The chain has TRBV15 and TRBJ1-2; no reliable D call. Trimming shortened V by 5 bases and J by 8 bases, and 9 bases separated the two germline ends. Per germline, CDR1 LNHNV and CDR2 YYDKDF (reference sequence). This CDR3 has 11 residues. The full variable domain, completed using reference TRBV15 and TRBJ1-2, is DAMVIQNPRYQVTQFGKPVTLSCSQTLNHNVMYWYQQKSSQAPKLLFHYYDKDFNNEADTPDNFQSRRPNTSFCFLDIRSPGLGDTAMYLCATSGLQGYTFGSGTRLTVV.

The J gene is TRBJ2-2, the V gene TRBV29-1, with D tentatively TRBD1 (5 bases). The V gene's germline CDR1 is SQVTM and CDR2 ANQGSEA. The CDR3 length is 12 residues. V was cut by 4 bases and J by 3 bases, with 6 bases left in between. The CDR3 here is CSVARDTGELFF. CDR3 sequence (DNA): TGCAGCGTTGCCAGGGACACCGGGGAGCTGTTTTTT.

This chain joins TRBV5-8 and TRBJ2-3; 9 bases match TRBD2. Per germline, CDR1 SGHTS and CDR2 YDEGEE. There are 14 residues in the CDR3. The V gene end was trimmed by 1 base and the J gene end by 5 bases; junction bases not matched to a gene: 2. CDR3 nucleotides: TGTGCCAGCAGCTTGTCACTAGCGGGAGATACGCAGTATTTT. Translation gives CASSLSLAGDTQYF.

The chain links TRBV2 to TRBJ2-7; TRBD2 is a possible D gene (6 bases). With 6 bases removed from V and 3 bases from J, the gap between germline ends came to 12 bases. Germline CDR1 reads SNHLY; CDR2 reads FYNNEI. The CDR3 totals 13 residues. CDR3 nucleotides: TGTGCCAGCAGCGGGGGACTCCGCTACGAGCAGTACTTC. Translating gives CASSGGLRYEQYF.

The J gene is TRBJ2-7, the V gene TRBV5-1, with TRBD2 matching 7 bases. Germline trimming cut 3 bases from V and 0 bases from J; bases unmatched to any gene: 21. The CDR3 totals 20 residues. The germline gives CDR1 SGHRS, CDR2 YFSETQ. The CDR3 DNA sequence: TGCGCCAGCAGCTCCACCCATCGAACTAGCGAGAGGACCCTCTCCTACGAGCAGTACTTC. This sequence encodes CASSSTHRTSERTLSYEQYF.

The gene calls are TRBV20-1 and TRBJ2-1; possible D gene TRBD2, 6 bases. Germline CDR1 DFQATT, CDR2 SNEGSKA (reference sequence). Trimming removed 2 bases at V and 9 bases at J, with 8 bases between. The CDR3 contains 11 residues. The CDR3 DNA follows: TGCAGTGCTAGAAATAGCGGTGAGCAGTTCTTC. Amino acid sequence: CSARNSGEQFF.

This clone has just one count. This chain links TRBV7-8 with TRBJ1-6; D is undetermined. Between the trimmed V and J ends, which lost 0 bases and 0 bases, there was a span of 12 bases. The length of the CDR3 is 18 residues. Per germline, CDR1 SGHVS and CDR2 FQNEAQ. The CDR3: CASSLALGAGSYNSPLHF. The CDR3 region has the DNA TGTGCCAGCAGCTTAGCCCTGGGAGCTGGCTCCTATAATTCACCCCTCCACTTT.